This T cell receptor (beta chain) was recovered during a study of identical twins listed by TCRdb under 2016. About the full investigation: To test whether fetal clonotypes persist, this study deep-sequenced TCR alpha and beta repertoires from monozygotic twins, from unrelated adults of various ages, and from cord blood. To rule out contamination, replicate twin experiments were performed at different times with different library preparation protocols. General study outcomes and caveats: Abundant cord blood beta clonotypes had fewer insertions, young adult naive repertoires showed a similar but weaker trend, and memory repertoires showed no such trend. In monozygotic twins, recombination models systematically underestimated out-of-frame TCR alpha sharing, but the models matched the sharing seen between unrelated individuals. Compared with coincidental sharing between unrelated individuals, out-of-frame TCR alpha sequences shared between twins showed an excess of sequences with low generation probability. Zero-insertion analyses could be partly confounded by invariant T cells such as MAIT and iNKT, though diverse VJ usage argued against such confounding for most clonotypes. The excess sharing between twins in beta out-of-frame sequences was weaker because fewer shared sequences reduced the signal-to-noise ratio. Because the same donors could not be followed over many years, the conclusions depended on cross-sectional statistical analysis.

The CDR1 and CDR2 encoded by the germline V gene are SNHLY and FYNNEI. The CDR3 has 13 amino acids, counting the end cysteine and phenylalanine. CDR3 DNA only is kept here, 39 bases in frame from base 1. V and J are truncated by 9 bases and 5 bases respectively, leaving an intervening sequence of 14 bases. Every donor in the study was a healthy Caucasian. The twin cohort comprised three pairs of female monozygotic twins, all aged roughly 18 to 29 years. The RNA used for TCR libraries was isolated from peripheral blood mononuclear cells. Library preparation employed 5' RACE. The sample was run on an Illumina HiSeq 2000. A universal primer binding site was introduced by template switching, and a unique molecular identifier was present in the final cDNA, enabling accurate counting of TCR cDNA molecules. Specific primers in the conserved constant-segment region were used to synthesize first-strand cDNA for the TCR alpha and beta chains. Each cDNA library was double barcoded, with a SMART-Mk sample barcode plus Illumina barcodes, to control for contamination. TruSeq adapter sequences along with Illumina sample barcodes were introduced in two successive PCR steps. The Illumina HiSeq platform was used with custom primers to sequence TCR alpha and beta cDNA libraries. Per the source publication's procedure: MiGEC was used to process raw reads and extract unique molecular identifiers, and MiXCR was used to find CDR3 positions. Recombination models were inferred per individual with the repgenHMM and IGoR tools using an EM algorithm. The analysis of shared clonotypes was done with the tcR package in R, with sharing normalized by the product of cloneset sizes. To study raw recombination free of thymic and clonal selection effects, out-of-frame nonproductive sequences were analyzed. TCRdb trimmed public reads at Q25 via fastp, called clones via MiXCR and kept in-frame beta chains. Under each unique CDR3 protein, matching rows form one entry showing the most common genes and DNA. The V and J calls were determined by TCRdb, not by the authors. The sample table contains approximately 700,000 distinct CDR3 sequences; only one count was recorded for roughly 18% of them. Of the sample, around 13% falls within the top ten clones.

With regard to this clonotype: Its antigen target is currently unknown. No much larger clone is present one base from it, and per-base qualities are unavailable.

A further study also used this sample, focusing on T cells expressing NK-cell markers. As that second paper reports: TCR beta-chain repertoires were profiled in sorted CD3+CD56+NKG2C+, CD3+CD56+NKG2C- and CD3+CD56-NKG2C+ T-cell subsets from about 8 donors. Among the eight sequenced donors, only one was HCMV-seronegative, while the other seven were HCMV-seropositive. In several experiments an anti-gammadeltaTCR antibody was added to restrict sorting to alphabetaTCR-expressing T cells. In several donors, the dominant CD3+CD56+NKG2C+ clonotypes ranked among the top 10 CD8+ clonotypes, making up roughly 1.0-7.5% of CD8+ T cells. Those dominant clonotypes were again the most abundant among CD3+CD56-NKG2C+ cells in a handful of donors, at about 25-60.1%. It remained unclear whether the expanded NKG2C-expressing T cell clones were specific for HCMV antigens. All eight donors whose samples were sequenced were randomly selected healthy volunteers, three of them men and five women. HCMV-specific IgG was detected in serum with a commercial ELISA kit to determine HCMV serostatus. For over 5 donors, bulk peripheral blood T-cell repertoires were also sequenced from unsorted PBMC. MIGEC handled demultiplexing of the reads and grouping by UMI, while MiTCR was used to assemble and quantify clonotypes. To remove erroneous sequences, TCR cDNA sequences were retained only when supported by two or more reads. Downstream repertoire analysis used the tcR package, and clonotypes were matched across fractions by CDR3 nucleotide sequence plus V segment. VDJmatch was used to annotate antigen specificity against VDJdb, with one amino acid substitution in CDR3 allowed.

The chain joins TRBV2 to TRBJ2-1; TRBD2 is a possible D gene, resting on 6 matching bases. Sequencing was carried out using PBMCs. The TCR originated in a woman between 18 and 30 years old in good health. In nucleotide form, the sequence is TGTGCCAGAGCAGACGGGAGTAACAATGAGCAGTTCTTC. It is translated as CARADGSNNEQFF.